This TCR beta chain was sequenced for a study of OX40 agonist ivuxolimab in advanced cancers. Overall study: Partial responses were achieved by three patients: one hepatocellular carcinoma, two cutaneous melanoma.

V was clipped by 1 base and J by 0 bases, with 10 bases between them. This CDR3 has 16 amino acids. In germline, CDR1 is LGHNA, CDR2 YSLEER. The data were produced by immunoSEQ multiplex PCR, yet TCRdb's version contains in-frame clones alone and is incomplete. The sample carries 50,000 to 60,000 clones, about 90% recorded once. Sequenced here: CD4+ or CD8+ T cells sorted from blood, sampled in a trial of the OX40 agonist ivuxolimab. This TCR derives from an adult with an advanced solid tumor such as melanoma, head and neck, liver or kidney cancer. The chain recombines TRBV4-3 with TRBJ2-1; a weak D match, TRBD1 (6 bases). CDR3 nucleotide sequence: TGCGCCAGCAGCCAAGCGTACAGGGACTCCTACAATGAGCAGTTCTTC. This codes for CASSQAYRDSYNEQFF.